This T cell receptor (beta chain) comes out of a study of blood T cell repertoires in COVID-19. Study background: Nucleic acid was either cDNA or gDNA, and it came from T cells, B-cell-depleted T cells, or PBMCs.

This CDR3 has 13 amino acids. The V end was cut by 3 bases, the J end by 4 bases, with 7 bases between. CDR1 WNHNN and CDR2 SYGVQD come from the germline V gene (reference sequence). Only in-frame clones appear in the TCRdb table, and some are missing; sequencing was by immunoSEQ multiplex PCR. The table has roughly 63,000 clones, 60% to 80% seen once. The sequence came from a man of 80 years or more with acute or convalescent COVID-19. The V and J genes are TRBV10-1 and TRBJ2-4; D is unresolved. Sequenced sample: peripheral blood. The CDR3 loop reads CASSDGQKNIQYF. The CDR3 nucleotides are TGCGCCAGCAGTGATGGTCAGAAAAACATTCAGTACTTC.